A selection of T cell receptor beta chains follows, all from one sample in a study of T-cell reconstitution after alpha-beta-depleted transplantation in children. MiXCR was run by TCRdb on the PCR reads, yielding one entry per CDR3 protein. The top ten clones hold 15% to 20% of a sample with some 150,000 distinct CDR3 sequences, around 9% of them seen once. The material was PBMCs, mostly from graft donor cells, obtained 180 days after TCRalphabeta/CD19-depleted stem cell transplant. Source of these receptors: a female patient aged 2 to 10 who had a stem cell transplant for congenital amegakaryocytic thrombocytopenia, so the T cells may come from the graft donor. Both conserved end residues are part of each CDR3. Expanded clones are given a class, and other clones once, few, many or no size at all.

cdr3_length | j_call | clone_size | v_call | cdr3_aa
16 | TRBJ2-7 | many | TRBV3-1 | CASSLFAASGSYEQYF
12 | TRBJ2-2 | many | TRBV7-2 | CASSLDTGKLFF
12 | TRBJ2-7 | many | TRBV10-3 | CAISEQSYEQYF
14 | TRBJ1-6 | many | TRBV4-1 | CASSQDGGARPLHF
15 | TRBJ2-1 | many | TRBV19 | CASSIFWVRDNEQFF
15 | TRBJ2-2 | many | TRBV6-1 | CASREGGQGTGELFF
13 | TRBJ2-1 | many | TRBV29-1 | CSVGTSGRYEQFF
14 | TRBJ2-1 | - | TRBV20-1 | CSSAGDASYNEQFF
13 | TRBJ1-5 | few | TRBV14 | CASSQDWAQPQHF
12 | TRBJ2-7 | many | TRBV18 | CASSQDSYEQYF